This T cell receptor (beta chain) is from a study of preoperative IRX-2 immunotherapy in early breast cancer. Profiled with immunoSEQ multiplex PCR; TCRdb holds only in-frame clones, not every one. In the table there are roughly 40,000 clones, about 80% of which are singletons. The treatment: preoperative locoregional IRX-2 cytokine immunotherapy. Patients received preoperative, locoregional IRX-2 cytokine immunotherapy in a phase Ib study. The CDR3 covers 18 residues. The sample here was tumor tissue, taken after IRX-2 immunotherapy. The V gene is TRBV1, the J gene TRBJ2-2; the table's D gene call, TRBD2, was not cross checked with the DNA. TRBV1 is shown as a pseudogene. The origin of this receptor is a human donor with breast cancer. CDR3 DNA sequence: TGCGCCAGCAGCCTGGATAGGAGAGGCGCGCCTGGGACCGGGGAGCTGTTTTTT. This gives the protein CASSLDRRGAPGTGELFF.